A selection of T cell receptor beta chains follows, all from one sample in a study of ipilimumab plus nivolumab after autologous stem cell transplantation. Produced via immunoSEQ multiplex PCR; TCRdb's table is partial and in-frame only. The sample yields under 25,000 clones, 81% seen once. The sequencing here drew on PBMCs, taken in a trial of ipilimumab plus nivolumab as post-transplant consolidation. The receptors were sampled from a male donor with diffuse large B-cell lymphoma. CDR3s include the opening cysteine and the closing phenylalanine or tryptophan. Each record gives: CDR3 DNA, CDR3 protein, D gene, clone size, J gene, V gene. D genes are given only for firm matches. Clone size is not always given. Where it is, it says once, few, many or a class for expanded clones.

TGCGCCAGCAGCCCACAGGGGGCGGGTGAGCAGTACTTC CASSPQGAGEQYF TRBD1 few TRBJ2-7 TRBV4-3
TGTGCCAGCAGTTTAATACAGGGCTCGGTAAAACTGTTTTTT CASSLIQGSVKLFF NA NA TRBJ1-4 TRBV27
TGTGCCAGCAGCCTCAGGGGGAGCTATGGCTACACCTTC CASSLRGSYGYTF TRBD1 few TRBJ1-2 TRBV14
TGTGCCAGTAGTTCACGACTAGCGGGGGCCTACGAGACCCAGTACTTC CASSSRLAGAYETQYF TRBD2 NA TRBJ2-5 TRBV19
TGTGCCAGCAGCTTAACCGTTAATTCACCCCTCCACTTT CASSLTVNSPLHF NA NA TRBJ1-6 TRBV7-3
TGTGCCAGCAGACCTACCCGTGGGGCAGACGAGCAGTACTTC CASRPTRGADEQYF NA NA TRBJ2-7 TRBV6-1
TGCGCCAGCAGCCGCGGACTTTCGGTAGATGAAAAACTGTTTTTT CASSRGLSVDEKLFF NA NA TRBJ1-4 TRBV4-1
TGTGCCAGCAGCTTGGCCCAGGGAGAATGGGAGACCCAGTACTTC CASSLAQGEWETQYF NA NA TRBJ2-5 TRBV5-5
TGTGCCCTGGGGTATACAGGGAACACTGAAGCTTTCTTT CALGYTGNTEAFF NA few TRBJ1-1 TRBV19
TGCGCCAGCAGCCAAGAACTGAGACAGGGGGCTGAGTATGGCTACACCTTC CASSQELRQGAEYGYTF TRBD1 NA TRBJ1-2 TRBV4-3